This T cell receptor (beta chain) emerged from a study of T-cell reconstitution after alpha-beta-depleted transplantation in children. From germline, CDR1 is MNHEY and CDR2 SVGAGI. With V trimmed by 4 bases and J by 5 bases, 11 bases remained unmatched. CDR3 length: 16 amino acids. Molecular barcoding with unique molecular identifiers was used for the TCRbeta library. TCRdb called the PCR reads again in MiXCR, with one record for every CDR3 protein. The sample shows about 580,000 distinct CDR3 sequences, 23% of them seen only once. The rearrangement joins TRBV6-5 to TRBJ1-5; 7 nucleotides agree with TRBD1. This clonotype was sampled from a boy younger than two who had a stem cell transplant for acute myeloid leukemia, so the T cells may come from the graft donor. The sequencing used PBMCs, mostly from graft donor cells, collected 360 days after TCRalphabeta/CD19-depleted stem cell transplant. Here the CDR3 reads CASSSPPQGGHQPQHF. Written as DNA, the CDR3 is TGTGCCAGCAGTTCCCCCCCGCAGGGGGGTCATCAGCCCCAGCATTTT.